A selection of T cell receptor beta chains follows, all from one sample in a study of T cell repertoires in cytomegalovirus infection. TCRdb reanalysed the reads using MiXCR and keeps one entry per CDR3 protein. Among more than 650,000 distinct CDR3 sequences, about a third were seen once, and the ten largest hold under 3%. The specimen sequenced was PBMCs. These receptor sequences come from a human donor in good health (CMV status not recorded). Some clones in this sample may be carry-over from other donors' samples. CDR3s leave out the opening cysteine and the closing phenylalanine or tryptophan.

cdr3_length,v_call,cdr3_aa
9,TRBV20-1,SIRFQETQY
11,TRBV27,ASSPGTSYGYT
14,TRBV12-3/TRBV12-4,ASTSTRQGRFQPQH
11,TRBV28,ASRVAGGDTQY
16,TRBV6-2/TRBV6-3,ASSYSIGGLAGENEQF
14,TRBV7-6,ASSSRQGISSYEQY
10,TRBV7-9,ASSLTGIEAF
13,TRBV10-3,AISVGTGGTYEQY
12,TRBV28,ASSPIGAQETQY
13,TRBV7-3,ASSSTGLSTDTQY
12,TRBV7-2,ASSLARQTYGYT